These 12 T cell receptor beta chains were all obtained from the same sample, sequenced in a study of T cells in Graves' hyperthyroidism and ophthalmopathy. Researchers amplified the TCR beta CDR3 regions from RNA transcripts. RT-PCR in the first round (using the HTBI primer set) targeted the TCR CDR3. TCRdb reprocessed the multiplex PCR reads via MiXCR and lists one record per CDR3 protein. The sample lists about 570,000 distinct CDR3 sequences; about 45% were seen once. The specimen was peripheral blood or thyroid tissue (not recorded which). Every receptor here comes from an adult woman with Graves' disease, either hyperthyroidism or ophthalmopathy (not recorded which).

In the case of this clonotype: This may arise from a read error, as a much more abundant clone is one base away. The gene calls are TRBV6-5 and TRBJ1-1; unclear D gene. CDR1 MNHEY and CDR2 SVGAGI come from the germline V gene. This CDR3 contains 13 residues. CDR3 bases: TGTGCCAGCAGCGGGATCCCGAACACTGAAACTTTCTTT. Its translation: CASSGIPNTETFF.

This sequence joins TRBV15 and TRBJ1-1; D ambiguous. CDR3 length equals 14 residues. CDR1 and CDR2 (germline): LNHNV, YYDKDF (reference sequence). V was cut by 3 bases and J by 6 bases, with 14 bases left in between. CDR3 region: CATSSSDLDAEAFF. The DNA of the CDR3 is TGTGCCACCAGCAGCTCGGATCTAGATGCTGAAGCTTTCTTT.

This chain uses TRBV29-1 with TRBJ1-2, with D possibly TRBD1 on 5 matching bases. V lost 4 bases, J lost 7 bases, and 10 bases lay in between. The CDR3 spans 11 residues. In germline, CDR1 is SQVTM, CDR2 ANQGSEA. DNA of the CDR3: TGCAGCGTTGGGGGCGGACGTGGCTACACCTTC. Amino acids: CSVGGGRGYTF.

This clonotype was detected many times. The chain is built from TRBV6-1 and TRBJ1-1; D possibly corresponds to TRBD1 (6 bases). The CDR3 sequence is 14 residues long. CDR1 and CDR2 from the germline V gene are MNHNS and SASEGT. The ends were cut back, 3 bases at V and 8 bases at J, with 16 bases in the middle. This CDR3 is CASSDMGDMREAFF. The CDR3 nucleotides are TGTGCCAGCAGTGATATGGGGGACATGAGGGAAGCTTTCTTT.

Worth noting for this clonotype: The DNA is left out, because the CDR3 cannot be placed on it with certainty; the CDR3 is given as TCRdb lists it. This chain connects TRBV5-8 to TRBJ1-1; the D call of TRBD1 is as the table states it, not checked on the DNA. Germline loops: CDR1 SGHTS, CDR2 YDEGEE. The CDR3 length equals 19 residues, ends included. The CDR3 spells CASSIYLCSVARDSTEAFF.

This clonotype has only one observation. The J gene is TRBJ2-5, the V gene TRBV7-9; 7 nucleotides agree with TRBD2. This CDR3 is built from 15 residues. Germline V lookup: CDR1 SEHNR, CDR2 FQNEAQ (reference sequence). V shed 5 bases, J shed 1 base, and the junction held 7 bases outside the gene matches. The CDR3 is CASSRYGGSQETQYF. The DNA for the CDR3 is TGTGCCAGCAGCCGATACGGGGGGTCCCAAGAGACCCAGTACTTC.

This clonotype was counted at least ten times. The CDR3 DNA reads TGTGCCAGCAGTTACAGGGGAACCGGGGAGCTGTTTTTT. Residues: CASSYRGTGELFF. The V gene is TRBV25-1, the J gene TRBJ2-2, with 7 bases identical to TRBD1. CDR1 and CDR2 from the germline V gene are MGHDK and SYGVNS. The V and J ends lost 5 bases and 5 bases, in that order; junction bases with no gene match: 2. The CDR3 has 13 amino acids.

The chain recombines TRBV9 with TRBJ1-2, with D possibly matching TRBD1 (6 bases). V was cut by 3 bases and J by 4 bases, with 31 bases left in between. The CDR3 spans 20 residues. Germline lookup yields CDR1 SGDLS and CDR2 YYNGEE. This chain's CDR3 is CASSGSRDGSYEQGSYGYTF. DNA of the CDR3: TGTGCCAGCAGCGGATCCCGGGACGGGTCCTACGAGCAGGGGAGCTATGGCTACACCTTC. The full variable domain, with the rest looked up from reference TRBV9 and TRBJ1-2, is DSGVTQTPKHLITATGQRVTLRCSPRSGDLSVYWYQQSLDQGLQFLIQYYNGEERAKGNILERFSAQQFPDLHSELNLSSLELGDSALYFCASSGSRDGSYEQGSYGYTFGSGTRLTVV.

On this clonotype itself: The junction and the germline gene differ at one end; a read error may be behind it. This chain links TRBV2 with TRBJ1-2; no reliable D call. The germline gives CDR1 SNHLY, CDR2 FYNNEI. This CDR3 has 15 residues. CDR3 sequence reads: CASSLRMVGRSGYTF. The CDR3 DNA sequence: TGTGCTAGCAGCCTTAGAATGGTCGGCAGGAGTGGCTACACCTTC.

This sequence joins TRBV13 and TRBJ2-7; no clear D. The germline CDR1 and CDR2 sequences are PRHDT and FYEKMQ (reference sequence). CDR3 length: 14 residues. Trimming stripped 8 bases from V and 9 bases from J, with 23 bases between. This chain's CDR3 is CASVFGLTQIGQYF. The CDR3 bases are TGTGCCAGCGTCTTTGGGCTGACGCAAATCGGGCAGTACTTC.

This clonotype was counted once. The rearrangement uses TRBV29-1 and TRBJ2-3; no clear D. Trimming shortened V by 6 bases and J by 2 bases, and 12 bases separated the two germline ends. The CDR3 sequence is 13 residues long. Per the germline V gene, CDR1 is SQVTM and CDR2 is ANQGSEA. CDR3 region: CSVIRSATDTQYF. DNA for the CDR3: TGCAGCGTGATCAGGAGTGCCACAGATACGCAGTATTTT.

A remark on this clonotype: A much larger clone lies a single base off, so this may be a read error. As the CDR3 is not closed by the conserved phenylalanine or tryptophan, this likely results from a read error. The chain recombines TRBV28 with TRBJ1-2; 9 bases are shared with TRBD1. The CDR3 length is 14 residues. The ends lost 5 bases at V and 3 bases at J; junction bases unmatched: 4. Germline lookup yields CDR1 MDHEN and CDR2 SYDVKM. The CDR3 DNA reads TGTGCCAGCAGTGGACAGGGGACGTACTATGGCTACACCGTC. The encoded protein is CASSGQGTYYGYTV.